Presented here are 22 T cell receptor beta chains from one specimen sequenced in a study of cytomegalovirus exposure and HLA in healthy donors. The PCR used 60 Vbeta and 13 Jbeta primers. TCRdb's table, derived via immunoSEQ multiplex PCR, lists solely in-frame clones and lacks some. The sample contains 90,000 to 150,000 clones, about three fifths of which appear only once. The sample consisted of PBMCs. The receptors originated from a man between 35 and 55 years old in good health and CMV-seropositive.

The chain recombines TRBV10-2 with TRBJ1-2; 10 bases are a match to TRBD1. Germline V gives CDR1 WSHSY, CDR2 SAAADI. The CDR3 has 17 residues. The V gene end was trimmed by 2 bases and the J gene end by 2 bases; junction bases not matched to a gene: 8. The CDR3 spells CASSERSGQGTNYGYTF. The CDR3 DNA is TGCGCCAGCAGTGAGCGTTCGGGACAGGGGACCAACTATGGCTACACCTTC.

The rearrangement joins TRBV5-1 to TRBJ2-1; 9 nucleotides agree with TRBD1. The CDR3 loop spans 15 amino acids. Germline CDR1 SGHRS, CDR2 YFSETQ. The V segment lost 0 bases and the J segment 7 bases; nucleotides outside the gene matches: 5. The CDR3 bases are TGCGCCAGCAGCTTGGTCTGGACAGGGGAGAATGAGCAGTTCTTC. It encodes CASSLVWTGENEQFF. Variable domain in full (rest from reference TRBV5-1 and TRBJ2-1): KAGVTQTPRYLIKTRGQQVTLSCSPISGHRSVSWYQQTPGQGLQFLFEYFSETQRNKGNFPGRFSGRQFSNSRSEMNVSTLELGDSALYLCASSLVWTGENEQFFGPGTRLTVL.

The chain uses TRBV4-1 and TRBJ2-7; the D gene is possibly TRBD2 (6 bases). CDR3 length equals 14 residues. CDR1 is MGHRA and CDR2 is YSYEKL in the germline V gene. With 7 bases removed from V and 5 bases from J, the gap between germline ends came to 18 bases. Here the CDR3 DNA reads TGCGCCAGCACCCAGACCCGCGGGGATGACGAGCAGTACTTC. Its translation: CASTQTRGDDEQYF.

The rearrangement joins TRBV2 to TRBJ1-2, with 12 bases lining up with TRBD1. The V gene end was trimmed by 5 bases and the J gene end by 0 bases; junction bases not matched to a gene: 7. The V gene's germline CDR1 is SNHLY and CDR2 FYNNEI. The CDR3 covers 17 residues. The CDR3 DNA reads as TGTGCCAGCAGTTTCCGGGACAGGGGGCTCCCTAACTATGGCTACACCTTC. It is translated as CASSFRDRGLPNYGYTF.

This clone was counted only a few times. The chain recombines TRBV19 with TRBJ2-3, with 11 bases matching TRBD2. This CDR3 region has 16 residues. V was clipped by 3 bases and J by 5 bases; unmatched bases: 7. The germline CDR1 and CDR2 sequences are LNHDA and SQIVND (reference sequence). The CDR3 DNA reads TGTGCCAGTAGTATCAAAACTAGCGGGAGAGGAGATACGCAGTATTTT. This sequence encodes CASSIKTSGRGDTQYF.

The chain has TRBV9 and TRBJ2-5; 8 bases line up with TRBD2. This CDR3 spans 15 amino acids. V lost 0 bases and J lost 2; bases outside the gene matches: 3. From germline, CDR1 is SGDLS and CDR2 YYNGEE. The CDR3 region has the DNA TGTGCCAGCAGCGTAGGGGTAGCGGGACAAGAGACCCAGTACTTC. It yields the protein CASSVGVAGQETQYF.

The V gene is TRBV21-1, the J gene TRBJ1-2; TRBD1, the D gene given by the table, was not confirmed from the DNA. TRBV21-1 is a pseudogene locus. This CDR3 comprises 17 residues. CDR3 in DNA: TGTGCCAGCAGCGTCCGGGACAGGGGGAATTGTTGGTATGGCTACACCTTC. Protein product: CASSVRDRGNCWYGYTF.

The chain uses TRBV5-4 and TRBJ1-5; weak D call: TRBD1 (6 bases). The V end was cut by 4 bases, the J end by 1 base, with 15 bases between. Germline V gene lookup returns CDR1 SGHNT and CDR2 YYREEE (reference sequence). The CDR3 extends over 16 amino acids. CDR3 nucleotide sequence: TGTGCCAGCAGCCTCGATGGTCAGGGGAGCAATCAGCCCCAGCATTTT. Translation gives CASSLDGQGSNQPQHF.

The CDR3 sequence is CASSSREVHGYTF. The CDR3 coding sequence is TGTGCCAGCAGCAGCAGGGAAGTTCATGGCTACACCTTC. This sequence joins TRBV6-5 and TRBJ1-2; weak D call: TRBD1 (5 bases). This CDR3 is built from 13 residues. Trimming cost V 6 bases and J 6 bases, with 14 bases left between them. CDR1 and CDR2 (germline): MNHEY, SVGAGI.

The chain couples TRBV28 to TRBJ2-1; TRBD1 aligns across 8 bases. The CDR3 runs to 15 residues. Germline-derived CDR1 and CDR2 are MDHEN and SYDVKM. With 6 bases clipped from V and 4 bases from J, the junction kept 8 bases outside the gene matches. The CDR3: CASSRRGTGYNEQFF. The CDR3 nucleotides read TGTGCCAGCAGCCGCCGTGGGACAGGATACAATGAGCAGTTCTTC.

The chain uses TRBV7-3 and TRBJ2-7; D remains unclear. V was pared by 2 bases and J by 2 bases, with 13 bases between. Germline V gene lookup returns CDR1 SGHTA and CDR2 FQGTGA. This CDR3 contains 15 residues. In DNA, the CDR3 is TGTGCCAGCAGCTTAGATTCTAATCCCACCTACGAGCAGTACTTC. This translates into CASSLDSNPTYEQYF.

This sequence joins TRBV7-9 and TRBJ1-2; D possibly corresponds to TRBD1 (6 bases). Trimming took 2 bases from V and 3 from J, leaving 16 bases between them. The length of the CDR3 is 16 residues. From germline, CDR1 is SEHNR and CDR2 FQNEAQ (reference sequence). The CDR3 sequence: CASSLTPQGIHYGYTF. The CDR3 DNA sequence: TGTGCCAGCAGCTTAACCCCTCAGGGGATCCACTATGGCTACACCTTC.

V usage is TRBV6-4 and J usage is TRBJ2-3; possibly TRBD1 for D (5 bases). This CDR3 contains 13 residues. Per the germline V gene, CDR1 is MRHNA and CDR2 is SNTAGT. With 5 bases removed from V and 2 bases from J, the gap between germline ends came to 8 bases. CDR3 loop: CASSQDNTDTQYF. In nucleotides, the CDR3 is TGTGCCAGCAGTCAGGACAACACAGATACGCAGTATTTT.

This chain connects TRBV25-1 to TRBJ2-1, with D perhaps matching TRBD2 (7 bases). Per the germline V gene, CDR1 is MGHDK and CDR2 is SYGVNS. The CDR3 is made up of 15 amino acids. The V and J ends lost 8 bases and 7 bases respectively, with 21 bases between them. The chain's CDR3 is CASGESGGQGNEQFF. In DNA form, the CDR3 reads TGTGCCAGCGGAGAGTCCGGGGGGCAAGGGAATGAGCAGTTCTTC.

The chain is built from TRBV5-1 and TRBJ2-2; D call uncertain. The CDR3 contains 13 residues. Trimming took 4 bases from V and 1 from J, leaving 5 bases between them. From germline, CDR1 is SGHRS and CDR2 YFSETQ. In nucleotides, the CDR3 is TGCGCCAGCAGCGCAGGGAACACCGGGGAGCTGTTTTTT. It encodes CASSAGNTGELFF. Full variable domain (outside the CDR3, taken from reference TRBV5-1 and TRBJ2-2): KAGVTQTPRYLIKTRGQQVTLSCSPISGHRSVSWYQQTPGQGLQFLFEYFSETQRNKGNFPGRFSGRQFSNSRSEMNVSTLELGDSALYLCASSAGNTGELFFGEGSRLTVL.

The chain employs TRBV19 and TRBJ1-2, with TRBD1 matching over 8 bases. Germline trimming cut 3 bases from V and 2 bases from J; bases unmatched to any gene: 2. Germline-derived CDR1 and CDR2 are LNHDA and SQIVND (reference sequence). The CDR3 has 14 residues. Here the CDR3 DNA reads TGTGCCAGTAGTATGCAGGGGGCCAACTATGGCTACACCTTC. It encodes CASSMQGANYGYTF.

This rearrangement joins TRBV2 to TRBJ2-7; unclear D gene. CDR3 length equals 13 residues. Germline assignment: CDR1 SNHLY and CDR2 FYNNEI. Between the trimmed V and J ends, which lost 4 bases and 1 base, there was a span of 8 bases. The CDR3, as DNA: TGTGCCAGCAGTGGTGGCAAATCCTACGAGCAGTACTTC. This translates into CASSGGKSYEQYF. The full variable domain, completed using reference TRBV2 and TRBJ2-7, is EPEVTQTPSHQVTQMGQEVILRCVPISNHLYFYWYRQILGQKVEFLVSFYNNEISEKSEIFDDQFSVERPDGSNFTLKIRSTKLEDSAMYFCASSGGKSYEQYFGPGTRLTVT.

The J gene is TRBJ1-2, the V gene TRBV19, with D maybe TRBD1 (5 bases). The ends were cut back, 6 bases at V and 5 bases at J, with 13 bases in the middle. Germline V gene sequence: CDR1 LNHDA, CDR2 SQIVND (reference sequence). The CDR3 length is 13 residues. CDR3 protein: CASSQERGYGYTF. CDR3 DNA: TGTGCCAGTAGCCAAGAAAGGGGTTATGGCTACACCTTC.

The CDR3 region is CATGGQGTDQPQHF. Written as DNA, the CDR3 is TGTGCCACGGGGGGACAGGGTACGGATCAGCCCCAGCATTTT. The chain joins TRBV10-3 to TRBJ1-5; 9 bases are a match to TRBD1. The CDR3 consists of 14 residues. Germline CDR1 is ENHRY and CDR2 is SYGVKD. The trim removed 10 bases at V and 5 bases at J, leaving 9 bases unmatched.

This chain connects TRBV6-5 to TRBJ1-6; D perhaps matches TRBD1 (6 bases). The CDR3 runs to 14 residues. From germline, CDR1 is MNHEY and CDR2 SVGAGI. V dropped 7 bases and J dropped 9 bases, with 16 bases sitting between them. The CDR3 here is CASITSGAGSPLHF. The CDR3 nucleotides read TGTGCCAGCATCACGTCAGGGGCAGGTTCACCCCTCCACTTT.

The DNA for the CDR3 is TGCAGCGCCGACCGGGACAGGGGGCGACCAGGTGTATTCTTT. It specifies CSADRDRGRPGVFF. The chain joins TRBV29-1 to TRBJ1-1; 12 bases agree with TRBD1. The CDR3 runs to 14 residues. Germline V CDR1 and CDR2: SQVTM, ANQGSEA. The ends lost 7 bases at V and 14 bases at J; junction bases unmatched: 17.

CDR3 loop: CATRDSAGVLGNEQFF. CDR3 nucleotide sequence: TGCGCCACCCGGGATAGCGCGGGAGTGCTGGGCAATGAGCAGTTCTTC. The gene calls are TRBV5-1 and TRBJ2-1; 7 bases align to TRBD2. The CDR3 loop spans 16 amino acids. The V gene's germline CDR1 is SGHRS and CDR2 YFSETQ. V lost 9 bases and J lost 6; bases outside the gene matches: 18.